Each of the 4 T cell receptor beta chains below was sequenced from the same sample in a study of cytomegalovirus exposure and HLA in healthy donors. Libraries were prepared by immunoSEQ multiplex PCR; TCRdb keeps only in-frame clonotypes and omits some of them. The table lists a few hundred thousand clones, around 86% of them singletons. Specimen: PBMCs. The receptors originated from a woman between 18 and 29 years old in good health and CMV-seronegative.

This clone has only a few counts. The chain recombines TRBV10-1 with TRBJ1-1; maybe TRBD1 (6 bases). There are 13 residues in the CDR3. The germline V gene has CDR1 WNHNN and CDR2 SYGVQD (reference sequence). V was trimmed by 9 bases and J by 0 bases, leaving 11 bases between them. The DNA for the CDR3 is TGCGCCAGTGGGGACAACCTGAACACTGAAGCTTTCTTT. Translated: CASGDNLNTEAFF.

In its sample, this clone was seen once. The rearrangement joins TRBV27 to TRBJ2-1; 9 bases map to TRBD1. Per the germline V gene, CDR1 is MNHEY and CDR2 is SMNVEV (reference sequence). The CDR3 extends over 17 amino acids. The V segment lost 4 bases and the J segment 5 bases; nucleotides outside the gene matches: 12. CDR3 in amino acids: CASSSILGTGYHNEQFF. The CDR3, as DNA: TGTGCCAGCAGTTCTATCCTAGGGACAGGGTATCACAATGAGCAGTTCTTC.

The V call is TRBV5-1, the J call TRBJ1-2; TRBD1 aligns across 8 bases. CDR1 SGHRS and CDR2 YFSETQ come from the germline V gene. The CDR3 extends over 17 amino acids. V lost 5 bases, J lost 6 bases, and 18 bases stayed unmatched. Here the CDR3 reads CASRDFTRMTGANGYTF. The CDR3 coding sequence is TGCGCCAGCAGAGATTTTACGAGAATGACAGGGGCTAATGGCTACACCTTC.

The chain recombines TRBV6-5 with TRBJ1-2; D is perhaps TRBD1 (5 bases). There are 14 residues in the CDR3. Germline V gene lookup returns CDR1 MNHEY and CDR2 SVGAGI. V gave up 6 bases and J gave up 8 bases, with 19 bases separating them. The CDR3 bases are TGTGCCAGCAGCTCTCGCGGGGGAACGCTCGGCTACACCTTC. Amino acid sequence: CASSSRGGTLGYTF.